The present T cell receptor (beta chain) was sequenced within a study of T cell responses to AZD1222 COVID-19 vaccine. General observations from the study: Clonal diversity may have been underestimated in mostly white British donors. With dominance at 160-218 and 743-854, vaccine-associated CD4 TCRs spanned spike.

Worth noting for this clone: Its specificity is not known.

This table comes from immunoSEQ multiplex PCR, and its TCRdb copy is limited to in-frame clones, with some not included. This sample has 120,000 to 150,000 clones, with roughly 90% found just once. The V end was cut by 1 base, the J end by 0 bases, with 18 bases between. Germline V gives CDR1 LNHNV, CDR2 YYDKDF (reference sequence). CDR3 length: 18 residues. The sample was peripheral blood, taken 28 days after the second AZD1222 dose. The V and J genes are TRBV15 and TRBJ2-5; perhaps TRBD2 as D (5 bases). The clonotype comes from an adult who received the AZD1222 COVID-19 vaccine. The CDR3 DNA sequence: TGTGCCACCAGCAGAGGTATTACGGGGAGTCGCAACCAAGAGACCCAGTACTTC. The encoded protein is CATSRGITGSRNQETQYF.